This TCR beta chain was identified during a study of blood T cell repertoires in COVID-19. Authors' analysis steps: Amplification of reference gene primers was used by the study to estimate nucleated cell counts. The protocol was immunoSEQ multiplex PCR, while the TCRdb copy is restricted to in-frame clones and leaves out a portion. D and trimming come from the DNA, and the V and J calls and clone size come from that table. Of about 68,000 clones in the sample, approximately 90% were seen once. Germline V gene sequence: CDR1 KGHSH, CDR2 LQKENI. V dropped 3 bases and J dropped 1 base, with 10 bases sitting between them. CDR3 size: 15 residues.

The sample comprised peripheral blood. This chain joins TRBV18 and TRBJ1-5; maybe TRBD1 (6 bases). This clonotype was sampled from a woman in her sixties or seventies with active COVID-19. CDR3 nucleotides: TGTGCCAGCTCACCCGGGGGGGCCAGCAATCAGCCCCAGCATTTT. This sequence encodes CASSPGGASNQPQHF.